The entry below describes one TCR beta chain. TCRdb itself ran the 5' RACE reads through MiXCR, one entry per CDR3 protein. The sample yields some 80,000 distinct CDR3 sequences, approximately 12% seen once. This specimen comes from a study of T cells after yellow fever vaccination. Sample: CD8+ T cells not binding an NS4B(214-222) dextramer, sorted from PBMCs, taken roughly 20 days after the first yellow fever vaccination. The receptor's source is a man younger than 35 who received the YFV17D yellow fever vaccine.

CDR3 coding DNA: TGTGCCAGCAGTGAATCGGGGGGGAACGAGCAGTACTTC. Encoded protein: CASSESGGNEQYF. This rearrangement joins TRBV25-1 to TRBJ2-7; 8 nucleotides match TRBD2. Germline V gene lookup returns CDR1 MGHDK and CDR2 SYGVNS. The J segment lost 5 bases and the V segment lost 1 base, leaving 1 base of the junction unmatched. The CDR3 contains 13 residues.